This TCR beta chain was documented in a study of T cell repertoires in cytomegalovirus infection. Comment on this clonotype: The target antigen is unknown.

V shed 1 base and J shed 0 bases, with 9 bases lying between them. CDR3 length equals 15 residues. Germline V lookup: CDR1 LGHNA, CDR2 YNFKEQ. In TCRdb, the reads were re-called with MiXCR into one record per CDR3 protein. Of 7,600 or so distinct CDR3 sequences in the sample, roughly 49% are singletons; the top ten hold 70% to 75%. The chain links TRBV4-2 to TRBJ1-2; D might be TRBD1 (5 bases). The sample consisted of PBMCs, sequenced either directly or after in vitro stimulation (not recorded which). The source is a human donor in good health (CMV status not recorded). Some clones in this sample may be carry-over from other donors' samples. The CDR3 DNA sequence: TGTGCCAGCAGCCAAGCCGGGACGGCTAACTATGGCTACACCTTC. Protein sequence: CASSQAGTANYGYTF.